Listed here is a single T cell receptor (beta chain). These data originate in a study of cytomegalovirus exposure and HLA in healthy donors. V lost 5 bases to trimming and J lost 7 bases, with 14 bases between them. There are 13 residues in the CDR3. Looked up from germline, CDR1 is MNHEY and CDR2 is SMNVEV (reference sequence). The PCR was carried out with 60 Vbeta primers and 13 Jbeta primers. Data came from immunoSEQ multiplex PCR; TCRdb stores just in-frame clones and leaves some out. Seen here are around 220,000 clones, around 80% observed once, and the top ten hold around 0.2%. Donors were nominally healthy when sampled, though unrecorded immune exposures were likely.

The V gene is TRBV27, the J gene TRBJ1-1, with D possibly being TRBD1 (6 bases). The sequenced sample was PBMCs. The sequence derives from a girl under 10 years old in good health and CMV-seronegative. This chain's CDR3 is CASSLQGGLEAFF. The CDR3 nucleotides are TGTGCCAGCAGTCTACAGGGAGGGCTTGAAGCTTTCTTT.